A selection of T cell receptor beta chains follows, all from one sample in a study of cytomegalovirus exposure and HLA in healthy donors. Method: immunoSEQ multiplex PCR; TCRdb's copy keeps in-frame clones and lacks some. The data contain 120,000 or so clones, about 80% of them seen just once; the ten biggest clones take up about 3.5%. The sequencing input was PBMCs. The receptors were sampled from a man aged 30 to 39 in good health and CMV-seronegative. Each CDR3 is given with its conserved first and last residue. Each record gives: CDR3 DNA, CDR3 protein, clone size, J gene, D gene, V gene. The D gene is left open where the match is weak. Clone size is shown for a subset of rows, as once, few, many or a class of expanded clone.

TGTGCCAGCAGACCTACCCGACAGGGGAATCAGCCCCAGCATTTT | CASRPTRQGNQPQHF | . | TRBJ1-5 | TRBD1 | TRBV6-5
TGTGCCAGCAGCCTCCGAGAGATGAAAGAGACCCAGTACTTC | CASSLREMKETQYF | . | TRBJ2-5 | . | TRBV7-9
TGTGCCATCAGTGAGTCGGACAGAGTTAATAATTCACCCCTCCACTTT | CAISESDRVNNSPLHF | . | TRBJ1-6 | . | TRBV10-3
TGTGCCAGCACCTCACGGGATAGCCGTGGAAACACCATATATTTT | CASTSRDSRGNTIYF | once | TRBJ1-3 | . | TRBV6-1
TGTGCCAGCAGTGCGGGACTAGCGGGGGGAGAGACCCAGTACTTC | CASSAGLAGGETQYF | . | TRBJ2-5 | TRBD2 | TRBV6-1
TGTGCCAACAGTCCCGGGACACAACATCAGCCCCAGCATTTT | CANSPGTQHQPQHF | . | TRBJ1-5 | . | TRBV6-5
TGTGCCAGCAGCGTAGATGACGGGACCTACGAGCAGTACTTC | CASSVDDGTYEQYF | . | TRBJ2-7 | . | TRBV9
TGTGCCAGTAGTATATCCCTTCTAGCGGGAGGGCCATCCTACAATGAGCAGTTCTTC | CASSISLLAGGPSYNEQFF | few | TRBJ2-1 | TRBD2 | TRBV19
TGTGCCAGCAGGGGTCATAGCGGGGGGGGAAAAGGCGGGGAGCTGTTTTTT | CASRGHSGGGKGGELFF | . | TRBJ2-2 | TRBD2 | TRBV7-2
TGTGCCAGCAGTGGCTCACTTGGCACTGAAGCTTTCTTT | CASSGSLGTEAFF | . | TRBJ1-1 | . | TRBV6-4
TGTGCCAGCTCACCGGGACAGTCCTACAATGAGCAGTTCTTC | CASSPGQSYNEQFF | . | TRBJ2-1 | TRBD1 | TRBV18
TGTGCCAGCAGCCTGGACTGGGACAGGTGGAATTCACCCCTCCACTTT | CASSLDWDRWNSPLHF | . | TRBJ1-6 | TRBD1 | TRBV7-2
TGTGCCTGGAGTACAGGGAGCTCTGGAAACACCATATATTTT | CAWSTGSSGNTIYF | few | TRBJ1-3 | . | TRBV30
TGTGCCAGCAGCGTAGTCTGGGGAGGGTCCTACAATGAGCAGTTCTTC | CASSVVWGGSYNEQFF | . | TRBJ2-1 | TRBD2 | TRBV9
TGCGCCAGCAGCCAAGGCGGGTCCTACGAGCAGTACTTC | CASSQGGSYEQYF | . | TRBJ2-7 | . | TRBV4-3
TGTGCCAGCAGCTTCTTGCGAGGGGATACGCAGTATTTT | CASSFLRGDTQYF | . | TRBJ2-3 | . | TRBV7-3
TGCGCCAGCAGCCAAGTCGCAACTAATGAAAAACTGTTTTTT | CASSQVATNEKLFF | once | TRBJ1-4 | . | TRBV4-1
TGTGCCAGTAGTAGAAACGGACAGGGGATCGAGCAGTACTTC | CASSRNGQGIEQYF | . | TRBJ2-7 | TRBD1 | TRBV19